This T cell receptor (beta chain) originates from a study of response to subunit inactivated influenza vaccine. This clonotype was observed a handful of times. TCRdb re-derived calls from the RT-PCR reads in MiXCR, one entry per CDR3 protein. In the table there are about 530,000 distinct CDR3 sequences, about 10% of which are singletons. Trimming cost V 5 bases and J 0 bases, with 11 bases left between them. This CDR3 comprises 15 residues. The clonotype comes from a man between 45 and 60 years old who received an inactivated influenza vaccine. Sequencing was performed on PBMCs from blood, taken on the day of vaccination. The chain recombines TRBV12-3 or TRBV12-4 with TRBJ1-5, with D possibly TRBD1 on 5 matching bases. CDR3 sequence: CASSQGWGSNQPQHF. In nucleotides, the CDR3 is TGTGCCAGCAGTCAGGGTTGGGGTAGCAATCAGCCCCAGCATTTT.